Shown below are 2 T cell receptor beta chains from a single sample sequenced in a study of shared clonotypes between healthy human individuals. Method: immunoSEQ multiplex PCR; TCRdb's copy keeps in-frame clones and lacks some. The sample holds about 730,000 clones; approximately 77% are singletons and the top ten take under 2%. Material: memory CD4+ T cells sorted from blood. Subset here: CD45RA-negative fraction. The origin of the receptors is a woman in her thirties in good health.

V and J are TRBV14 and TRBJ2-5; D remains unclear. CDR1 is SGHDN, CDR2 FVKESK, per germline. V was shortened by 5 bases and J by 5 bases, with 9 bases between the two germline ends. This CDR3 has 12 residues. DNA for the CDR3: TGTGCCAGCAGCTTAATGGGGGAGACCCAGTACTTC. It translates to CASSLMGETQYF.

The chain joins TRBV10-2 to TRBJ2-7; 7 nucleotides match TRBD1. The J segment lost 1 base and the V segment lost 5 bases, leaving 8 bases of the junction unmatched. The CDR3 consists of 15 residues. Germline V CDR1 and CDR2: WSHSY, SAAADI. CDR3 protein: CASSRNRGVSYEQYF. The CDR3 region has the DNA TGCGCCAGCAGTAGAAACAGGGGAGTGTCCTACGAGCAGTACTTC.